The source of this T cell receptor (beta chain) is a study of T cells in Graves' hyperthyroidism and ophthalmopathy. Using RNA transcripts as the source, TCR beta CDR3 regions were amplified. Researchers ran a first-round RT-PCR on the TCR CDR3 using the HTBI primer set. Via MiXCR, TCRdb re-called the multiplex PCR reads, giving one row per CDR3 protein. This sample carries 300,000 to 450,000 distinct CDR3 sequences, around 13% of them seen once, and the ten largest clones take approximately 10%. Uncontrolled infection, other autoimmune disease, pregnancy and lactation each barred patients from inclusion. 10 ml of fresh peripheral blood supplied the PBMCs. The CDR3 runs 14 residues. Germline CDR1 and CDR2: MNHNS and SASEGT. Deletions cut 1 base from V and 5 bases from J, with 8 bases between.

The TCR sequence derives from a woman aged 55-75 years with Graves' hyperthyroidism. The source material was blood. This rearrangement joins TRBV6-1 to TRBJ1-4, with D perhaps TRBD1 (5 bases). The CDR3 coding sequence is TGTGCCAGCAGTGAAGGGGACGGGAATGAAAAACTGTTTTTT. It is translated as CASSEGDGNEKLFF.